Each of the 5 T cell receptor beta chains below was sequenced from the same sample in a study of blood T cell repertoires in COVID-19. Clones were read by immunoSEQ multiplex PCR, and TCRdb kept only the in-frame ones, dropping some. The repertoire consists of 200,000 to 300,000 clones, with approximately 80% occurring once and the leading ten covering more than 9.5%. Sequenced input: peripheral blood. These receptors all stem from a woman aged 80 or older with acute or convalescent COVID-19.

This chain connects TRBV5-1 to TRBJ2-3; D is possibly TRBD1 (7 bases). Germline V gives CDR1 SGHRS, CDR2 YFSETQ. The CDR3 is made up of 15 amino acids. Trimming left V 2 bases short and J 5 bases short, with 15 bases between. The CDR3 nucleotides read TGCGCCAGCAGCTTAGGAGGGGGCGCGGTAGATACGCAGTATTTT. It is translated as CASSLGGGAVDTQYF.

This clone was observed once. Other DNA variants within this sample encode the same CDR3. This sequence joins TRBV5-1 and TRBJ1-1, with TRBD1 matching 9 bases. V dropped 4 bases and J dropped 5; count of bases not matched to a gene: 12. The germline gives CDR1 SGHRS, CDR2 YFSETQ. The CDR3 is made up of 16 amino acids. The CDR3: CASSLGVGQGGTEAFF. CDR3 sequence (DNA): TGCGCCAGCAGCCTTGGAGTGGGACAGGGAGGGACTGAAGCTTTCTTT.

This clone was counted between two and nine times. Written as DNA, the CDR3 is TGCGCCAGCAGCTTAGCAGAGGTTGGAAACATTCAGTACTTC. The encoded protein is CASSLAEVGNIQYF. The chain combines TRBV5-1 with TRBJ2-4; unclear D gene. The CDR3 spans 14 residues. V was cut by 2 bases and J by 6 bases, with 12 bases left in between. The germline gives CDR1 SGHRS, CDR2 YFSETQ. The full variable domain, rest sourced from reference TRBV5-1 and TRBJ2-4, is KAGVTQTPRYLIKTRGQQVTLSCSPISGHRSVSWYQQTPGQGLQFLFEYFSETQRNKGNFPGRFSGRQFSNSRSEMNVSTLELGDSALYLCASSLAEVGNIQYFGAGTRLSVL.

This sequence joins TRBV18 and TRBJ1-2; 7 nucleotides agree with TRBD1. This CDR3 has 14 amino acids. The germline V gene has CDR1 KGHSH and CDR2 LQKENI. After removal of 6 bases from V and 4 bases from J, the junction contained 8 bases not matched to a gene. CDR3 region: CASSPSTGVYGYTF. In DNA, the CDR3 is TGTGCCAGCTCCCCCTCAACAGGGGTCTATGGCTACACCTTC. Complete variable domain (other parts from reference TRBV18 and TRBJ1-2): NAGVMQNPRHLVRRRGQEARLRCSPMKGHSHVYWYRQLPEEGLKFMVYLQKENIIDESGMPKERFSAEFPKEGPSILRIQQVVRGDSAAYFCASSPSTGVYGYTFGSGTRLTVV.

The J gene is TRBJ1-3, the V gene TRBV19; 9 nucleotides match TRBD1. The CDR3 covers 19 residues. Trimming at V came to 3 bases and at J to 3 bases, leaving 15 bases not matched to a gene. The germline CDR1 and CDR2 sequences are LNHDA and SQIVND (reference sequence). CDR3 residues: CASSIRAAGTGSSGNTIYF. The CDR3 DNA is TGTGCCAGTAGTATTCGAGCCGCGGGGACAGGGAGTAGTGGAAACACCATATATTTT. Full variable domain (missing parts from reference TRBV19 and TRBJ1-3): DGGITQSPKYLFRKEGQNVTLSCEQNLNHDAMYWYRQDPGQGLRLIYYSQIVNDFQKGDIAEGYSVSREKKESFPLTVTSAQKNPTAFYLCASSIRAAGTGSSGNTIYFGEGSWLTVV.